These 6 T cell receptor beta chains were sequenced from one sample in a study of blood T cell repertoires in COVID-19. Here immunoSEQ multiplex PCR was the method, and the copy in TCRdb shows in-frame clones only, minus some. The data hold some 180,000 clones, with around 82% observed a single time. Sequencing was done on a sample of peripheral blood. These receptors all stem from a woman between 70 and 85 years old who had recovered from COVID-19.

In DNA, the CDR3 is TGTGCCAGCAGCCCAAACCCAGCCCGCGGGCCCCTCCACTTT. Its translation: CASSPNPARGPLHF. The chain joins TRBV9 to TRBJ1-6; D is uncertain. V lost 4 bases, J lost 13 bases, and 18 bases lay in between. The length of the CDR3 is 14 residues. CDR1 and CDR2 from the germline V gene are SGDLS and YYNGEE.

The chain joins TRBV7-6 to TRBJ2-1; perhaps TRBD2 as D (6 bases). The CDR3 is 15 residues long. V dropped 5 bases and J dropped 6 bases, with 17 bases sitting between them. The V gene's germline CDR1 is SGHVS and CDR2 FNYEAQ. The CDR3 region is CASSHPGLAPNEQFF. The CDR3 DNA reads TGTGCCAGCAGCCACCCGGGACTCGCCCCCAATGAGCAGTTCTTC.

CDR3 loop: CASSQGRAGDQGEKLFF. The CDR3 DNA is TGCGCCAGCAGCCAGGGCAGAGCAGGGGATCAGGGTGAAAAACTGTTTTTT. J is TRBJ1-4 and V is TRBV5-1; tentative D call: TRBD1 (6 bases). Germline lookup yields CDR1 SGHRS and CDR2 YFSETQ. With 4 bases removed from V and 7 bases from J, the gap between germline ends came to 23 bases. CDR3 size: 17 residues.

The V call is TRBV27, the J call TRBJ1-1; weak D call: TRBD1 (5 bases). CDR1 MNHEY and CDR2 SMNVEV come from the germline V gene (reference sequence). Trimming cost V 5 bases and J 7 bases, with 17 bases left between them. The CDR3 is 14 residues long. CDR3 nucleotides: TGTGCCAGCAGTCCCGAACAGGTGTGGAGTGAAGCTTTCTTT. Protein product: CASSPEQVWSEAFF.

V usage is TRBV28 and J usage is TRBJ1-2; D gene ambiguous. Germline V gene sequence: CDR1 MDHEN, CDR2 SYDVKM. Trimming shortened V by 7 bases and J by 7 bases, and 16 bases separated the two germline ends. CDR3 size: 13 residues. The CDR3: CASTLPSRGGYTF. The CDR3 DNA follows: TGTGCCAGCACCCTTCCTTCGAGAGGTGGCTACACCTTC.

The J gene is TRBJ2-1, the V gene TRBV5-1; tentatively, D is TRBD2 (6 bases). The CDR3 is 19 amino acids. Germline assignment: CDR1 SGHRS and CDR2 YFSETQ. V gave up 0 bases and J gave up 0 bases, with 19 bases separating them. The CDR3 spells CASSLEASATSSSYNEQFF. CDR3 nucleotide sequence: TGCGCCAGCAGCTTGGAAGCTAGCGCTACTTCCAGCTCCTACAATGAGCAGTTCTTC.